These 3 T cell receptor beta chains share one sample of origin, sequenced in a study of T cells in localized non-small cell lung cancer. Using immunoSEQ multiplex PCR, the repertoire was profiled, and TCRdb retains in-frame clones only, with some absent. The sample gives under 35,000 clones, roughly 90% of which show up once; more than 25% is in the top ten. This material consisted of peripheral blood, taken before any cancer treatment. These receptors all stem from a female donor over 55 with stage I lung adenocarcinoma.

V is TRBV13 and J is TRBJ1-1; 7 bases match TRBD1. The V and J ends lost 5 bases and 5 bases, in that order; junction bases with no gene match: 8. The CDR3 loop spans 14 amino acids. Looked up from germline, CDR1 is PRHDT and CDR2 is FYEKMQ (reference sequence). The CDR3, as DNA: TGTGCCAGCAGCCGATACAGGGGCGGGACTGAAGCTTTCTTT. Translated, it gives CASSRYRGGTEAFF.

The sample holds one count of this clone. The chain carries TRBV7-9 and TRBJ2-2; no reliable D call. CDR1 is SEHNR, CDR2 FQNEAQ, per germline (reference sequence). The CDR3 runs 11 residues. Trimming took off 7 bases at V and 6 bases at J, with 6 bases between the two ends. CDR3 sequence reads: CASMTAGELFF. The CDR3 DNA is TGTGCCAGCATGACCGCCGGGGAGCTGTTTTTT.

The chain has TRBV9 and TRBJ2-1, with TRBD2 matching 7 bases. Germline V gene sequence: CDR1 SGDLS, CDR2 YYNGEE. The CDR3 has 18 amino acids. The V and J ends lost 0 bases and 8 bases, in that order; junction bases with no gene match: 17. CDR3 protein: CASSVDPLRVGRIYEQFF. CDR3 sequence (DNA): TGTGCCAGCAGCGTAGACCCCCTTAGAGTCGGGAGGATATATGAGCAGTTCTTC.